One sample yielded the 17 T cell receptor beta chains listed below, sequenced in a study of blood T cell repertoires in COVID-19 (dated by TCRdb to 2020 to 2021). Libraries were prepared through the immunoSEQ multiplex PCR assay. TCRdb carries this immuneACCESS record with in-frame sequences only. Its versions omit some clonotypes, under half of them owing to an unresolved V gene in the studies checked, with the rest unexplained. Across this sample there are approximately 480,000 clones, with about nine tenths seen only once. The ten largest clonotypes hold under 0.85% of the sample. Specimen: PBMCs or T cells enriched from blood (not recorded which). The receptors derive from a woman aged 18-29 years who had recovered from COVID-19.

This sequence joins TRBV3-1 (or the pseudogene TRBV3-2) and TRBJ2-1; 8 bases line up with TRBD1. V dropped 4 bases and J dropped 9; count of bases not matched to a gene: 11. The germline CDR1 and CDR2 sequences are LGHDT and YNNKEL (reference sequence). CDR3 length equals 15 residues. The CDR3 reads CASSLLTGDRGEQFF. The DNA of the CDR3 is TGTGCCAGCAGCCTTTTGACAGGGGACCGGGGTGAGCAGTTCTTC.

The chain employs TRBV7-3 and TRBJ2-5; D is undetermined. V was clipped by 6 bases and J by 5 bases, with 13 bases between them. There are 13 residues in the CDR3. Germline V CDR1 and CDR2: SGHTA, FQGTGA. For the CDR3, the DNA is TGTGCCAGCAGTCCGACCGCGGTGGAGACCCAGTACTTC. Translating gives CASSPTAVETQYF.

The CDR3 DNA reads TGTGCCAGCCTCCCCACCCAGGTCTCCTACGAGCAGTACTTC. It specifies CASLPTQVSYEQYF. The genes are TRBV2 and TRBJ2-7; D is undetermined. Germline CDR1 reads SNHLY; CDR2 reads FYNNEI. V dropped 8 bases and J dropped 0 bases, with 14 bases sitting between them. The CDR3 runs 14 residues.

V is TRBV5-4 and J is TRBJ1-6, with D possibly TRBD1 on 6 matching bases. The V end was cut by 4 bases, the J end by 6 bases, with 11 bases between. CDR1 and CDR2 (germline): SGHNT, YYREEE (reference sequence). There are 14 residues in the CDR3. The CDR3 spells CASSQGQFNSPLHF. The CDR3 DNA is TGTGCCAGCAGCCAAGGACAGTTTAATTCACCCCTCCACTTT.

The chain combines TRBV11-3 with TRBJ2-1; D remains unclear. Germline V CDR1 and CDR2: SGHNT, YENEEA. The germline V and J ends were trimmed by 5 bases and 4 bases, with 6 bases remaining between them. The CDR3 is 12 amino acids. CDR3 sequence reads: CASSTVYNEQFF. The CDR3 coding sequence is TGTGCCAGCAGCACGGTGTACAATGAGCAGTTCTTC.

This chain links TRBV2 with TRBJ1-1; D may be TRBD1 (5 bases). The CDR3 totals 13 residues. Trimming left V 0 bases short and J 8 bases short, with 10 bases between. CDR1 SNHLY and CDR2 FYNNEI come from the germline V gene. The CDR3 spells CASSEAWSGEAFF. CDR3 coding DNA: TGTGCCAGCAGTGAAGCGTGGTCAGGGGAAGCTTTCTTT.

J is TRBJ1-2 and V is TRBV2; D not certain. Deletions cut 4 bases from V and 12 bases from J, with 12 bases between. The CDR3 consists of 11 residues. The germline V gene encodes CDR1 SNHLY and CDR2 FYNNEI. CDR3 nucleotides: TGTGCCAGCAGTGGGAACACGGAGGACACCTTC. Encoded protein: CASSGNTEDTF.

The chain employs TRBV4-1 and TRBJ1-6, with 8 bases aligning to TRBD1. CDR3 size: 18 residues. Trimming took 2 bases from V and 6 from J; bases not matched to a gene: 12. The V gene's germline CDR1 is MGHRA and CDR2 YSYEKL. The CDR3, as DNA: TGCGCCAGCAGCCAAAAAAGGGTCGGGACAGGTCTTAATTCACCCCTCCACTTT. Protein: CASSQKRVGTGLNSPLHF.

The V call is TRBV21-1, the J call TRBJ2-2; the table's D call, TRBD2, was not checked against the DNA. TRBV21-1 is a listed pseudogene. This CDR3 has 19 amino acids. The CDR3 DNA follows: TGTGCCAGCAGCTCCCGACTAGCGGGGGGGATATTTTACACCGGGGAGCTGTTTTTT. Its translation: CASSSRLAGGIFYTGELFF.

This sequence joins TRBV2 and TRBJ1-1, with TRBD1 matching over 8 bases. Germline-derived CDR1 and CDR2 are SNHLY and FYNNEI. V shed 5 bases and J 7 bases; nucleotides not matched to a gene: 15. The CDR3 spans 16 residues. CDR3 loop: CASSRNQGARVSEAFF. CDR3 nucleotides: TGTGCCAGCAGTCGAAACCAGGGGGCTAGAGTAAGTGAAGCTTTCTTT.

This clone came up a few times. The chain has TRBV16 and TRBJ1-1; 7 nucleotides agree with TRBD1. CDR3 size: 16 residues. Germline-derived CDR1 and CDR2 are KGHSY and FQNENV. Germline trimming cut 4 bases from V and 0 bases from J; bases unmatched to any gene: 8. CDR3 amino acids: CASSRLKQGLNTEAFF. For the CDR3, the DNA is TGTGCCAGCAGCCGATTAAAACAGGGGTTGAACACTGAAGCTTTCTTT.

This chain joins TRBV28 and TRBJ2-7; the match to TRBD1 covers 7 bases. The CDR3 has 17 residues. The ends lost 2 bases at V and 2 bases at J; junction bases unmatched: 12. Germline CDR1 and CDR2: MDHEN and SYDVKM. The CDR3 DNA follows: TGTGCCAGCAGTTTACTCCCCCTAGAACAGGGGACCTACGAGCAGTACTTC. Translation gives CASSLLPLEQGTYEQYF. Variable domain in full (rest from reference TRBV28 and TRBJ2-7): DVKVTQSSRYLVKRTGEKVFLECVQDMDHENMFWYRQDPGLGLRLIYFSYDVKMKEKGDIPEGYSVSREKKERFSLILESASTNQTSMYLCASSLLPLEQGTYEQYFGPGTRLTVT.

Worth noting for this clone: Being one base from a much bigger clone, this may be a read error. V is TRBV13 and J is TRBJ1-5; D is unclear. The CDR3 is 12 residues long. Germline CDR1 is PRHDT and CDR2 is FYEKMQ (reference sequence). V lost 4 bases to trimming and J lost 5 bases, with 6 bases between them. The CDR3 sequence: CASSSGDQPQHF. CDR3 DNA sequence: TGTGCCAGCAGCTCCGGGGATCAGCCCCAGCATTTT.

The chain uses TRBV23-1 and TRBJ2-3; D may be TRBD2 (6 bases). TRBV23-1 is placed among ORFs of uncertain function. The length of the CDR3 is 17 residues. V was cut by 3 bases and J by 5 bases, with 21 bases left in between. The CDR3 DNA reads TGCGCCAGCAGTCACTTCATGGGGACTTTACGGGAAGATACGCAGTATTTT. Its translation: CASSHFMGTLREDTQYF.

V is TRBV7-9 and J is TRBJ2-5; no firm D call. This CDR3 contains 12 residues. V was shortened by 1 base and J by 5 bases, with 5 bases between the two germline ends. Looked up from germline, CDR1 is SEHNR and CDR2 is FQNEAQ (reference sequence). For the CDR3, the DNA is TGTGCCAGCAGCTTAGTAGAGGAGACCCAGTACTTC. This translates into CASSLVEETQYF.

The chain combines TRBV6-5 with TRBJ1-1; tentative D call: TRBD1 (5 bases). With 0 bases removed from V and 0 bases from J, the gap between germline ends came to 11 bases. This CDR3 is 16 amino acids long. The germline CDR1 and CDR2 sequences are MNHEY and SVGAGI. The DNA of the CDR3 is TGTGCCAGCAGTTACTCGATGGGGCCCTTGAACACTGAAGCTTTCTTT. Its protein is CASSYSMGPLNTEAFF.

The V gene is TRBV28, the J gene TRBJ1-4; D unclear. There are 13 residues in the CDR3. V was shortened by 3 bases and J by 4 bases, with 6 bases between the two germline ends. Per germline, CDR1 MDHEN and CDR2 SYDVKM. CDR3 protein: CASSFRLNEKLFF. The DNA for the CDR3 is TGTGCCAGCAGTTTTCGTCTTAATGAAAAACTGTTTTTT.